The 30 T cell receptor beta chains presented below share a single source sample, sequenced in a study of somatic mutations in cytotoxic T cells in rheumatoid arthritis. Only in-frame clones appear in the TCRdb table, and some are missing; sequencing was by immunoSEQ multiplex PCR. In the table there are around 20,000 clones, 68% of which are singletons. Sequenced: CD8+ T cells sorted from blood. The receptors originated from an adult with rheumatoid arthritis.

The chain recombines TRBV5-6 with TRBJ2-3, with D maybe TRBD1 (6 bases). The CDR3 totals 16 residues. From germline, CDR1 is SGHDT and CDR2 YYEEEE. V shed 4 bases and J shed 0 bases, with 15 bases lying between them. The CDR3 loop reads CASSQGTPASTDTQYF. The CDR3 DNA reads TGTGCCAGCAGCCAGGGGACGCCGGCTAGCACAGATACGCAGTATTTT.

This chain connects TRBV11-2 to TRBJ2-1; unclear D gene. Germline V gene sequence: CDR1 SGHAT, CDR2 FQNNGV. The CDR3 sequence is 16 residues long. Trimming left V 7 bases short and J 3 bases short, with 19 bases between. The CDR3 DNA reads TGTGCCAGCATCCCTTCGACGGCGGTCGGCTACAATGAGCAGTTCTTC. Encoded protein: CASIPSTAVGYNEQFF. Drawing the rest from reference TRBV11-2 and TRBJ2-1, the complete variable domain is EAGVAQSPRYKIIEKRQSVAFWCNPISGHATLYWYQQILGQGPKLLIQFQNNGVVDDSQLPKDRFSAERLKGVDSTLKIQPAKLEDSAVYLCASIPSTAVGYNEQFFGPGTRLTVL.

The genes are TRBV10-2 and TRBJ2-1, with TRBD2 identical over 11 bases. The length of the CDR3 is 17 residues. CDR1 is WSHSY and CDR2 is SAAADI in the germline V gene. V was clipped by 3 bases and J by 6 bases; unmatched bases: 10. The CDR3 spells CASSDVGSGGVANEQFF. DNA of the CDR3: TGCGCCAGCAGTGATGTAGGTAGCGGGGGGGTGGCCAATGAGCAGTTCTTC.

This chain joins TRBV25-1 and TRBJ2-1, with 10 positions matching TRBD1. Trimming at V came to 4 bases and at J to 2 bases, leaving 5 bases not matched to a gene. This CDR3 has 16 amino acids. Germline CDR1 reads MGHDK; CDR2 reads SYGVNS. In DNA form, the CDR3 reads TGTGCCAGCAGTGTCTCCGGGACAGGGGCCTACAATGAGCAGTTCTTC. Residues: CASSVSGTGAYNEQFF.

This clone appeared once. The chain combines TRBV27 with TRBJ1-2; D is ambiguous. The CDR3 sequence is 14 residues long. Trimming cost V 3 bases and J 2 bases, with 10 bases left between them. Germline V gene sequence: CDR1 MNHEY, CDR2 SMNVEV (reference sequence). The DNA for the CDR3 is TGTGCCAGCAGTTTGATGGGCCCGAACTATGGCTACACCTTC. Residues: CASSLMGPNYGYTF.

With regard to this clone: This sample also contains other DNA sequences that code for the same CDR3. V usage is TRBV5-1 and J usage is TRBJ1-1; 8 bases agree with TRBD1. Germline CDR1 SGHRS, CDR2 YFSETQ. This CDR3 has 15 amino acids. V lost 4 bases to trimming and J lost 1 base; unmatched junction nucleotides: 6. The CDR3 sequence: CASSPGQGGNTEAFF. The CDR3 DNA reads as TGCGCCAGCAGCCCCGGACAGGGTGGGAACACTGAAGCTTTCTTT.

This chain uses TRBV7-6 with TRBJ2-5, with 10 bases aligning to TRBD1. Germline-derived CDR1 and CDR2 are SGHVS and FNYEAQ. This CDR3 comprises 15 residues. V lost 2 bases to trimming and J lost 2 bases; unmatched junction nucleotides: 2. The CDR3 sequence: CASSLRDRGQETQYF. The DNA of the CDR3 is TGTGCCAGCAGCTTACGGGACAGGGGTCAAGAGACCCAGTACTTC.

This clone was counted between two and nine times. CDR3 sequence reads: CASSLSMSSYEQYF. Written as DNA, the CDR3 is TGTGCCAGCAGCTTGTCCATGAGCTCCTACGAGCAGTACTTC. The V gene is TRBV5-8, the J gene TRBJ2-7; D ambiguous. In germline, CDR1 is SGHTS, CDR2 YDEGEE. V lost 1 base and J 0 bases, leaving 8 bases between the germline ends. This CDR3 contains 14 residues.

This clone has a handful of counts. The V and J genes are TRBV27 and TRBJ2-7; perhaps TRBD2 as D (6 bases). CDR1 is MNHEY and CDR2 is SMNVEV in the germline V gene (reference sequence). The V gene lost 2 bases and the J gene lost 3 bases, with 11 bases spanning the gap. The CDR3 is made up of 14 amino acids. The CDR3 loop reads CASSLGGSRYEQYF. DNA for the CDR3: TGTGCCAGCAGTTTAGGGGGGAGCCGCTACGAGCAGTACTTC.

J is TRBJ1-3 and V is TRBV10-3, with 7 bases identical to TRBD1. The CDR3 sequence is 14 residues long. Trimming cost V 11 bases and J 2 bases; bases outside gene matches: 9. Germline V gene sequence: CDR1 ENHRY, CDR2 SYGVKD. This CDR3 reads CAGAGQMTGNTIYF. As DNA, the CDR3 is TGTGCCGGGGCGGGACAGATGACTGGAAACACCATATATTTT.

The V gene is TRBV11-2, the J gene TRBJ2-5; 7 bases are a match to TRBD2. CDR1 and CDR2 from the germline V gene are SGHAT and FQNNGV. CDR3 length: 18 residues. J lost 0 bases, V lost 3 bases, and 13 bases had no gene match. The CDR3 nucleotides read TGTGCCAGCAGCTTCGTCGTCAGTCCTCGGGGGGACCAAGAGACCCAGTACTTC. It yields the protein CASSFVVSPRGDQETQYF.

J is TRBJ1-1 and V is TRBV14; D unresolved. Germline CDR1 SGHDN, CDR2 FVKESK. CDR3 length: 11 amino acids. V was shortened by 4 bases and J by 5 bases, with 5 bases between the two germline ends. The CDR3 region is CASSPGTEAFF. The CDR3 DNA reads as TGTGCCAGCAGCCCTGGGACTGAAGCTTTCTTT.

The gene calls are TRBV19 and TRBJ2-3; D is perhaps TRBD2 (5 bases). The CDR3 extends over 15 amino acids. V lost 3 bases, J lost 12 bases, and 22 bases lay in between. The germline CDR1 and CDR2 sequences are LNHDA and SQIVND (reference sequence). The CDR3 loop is CASSIGVLTEISQYF. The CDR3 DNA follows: TGTGCCAGTAGTATCGGGGTCCTCACAGAGATCTCCCAGTATTTT.

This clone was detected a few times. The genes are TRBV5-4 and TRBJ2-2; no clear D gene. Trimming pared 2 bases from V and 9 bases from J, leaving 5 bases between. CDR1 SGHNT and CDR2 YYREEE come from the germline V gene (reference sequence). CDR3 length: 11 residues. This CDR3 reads CASSLGRELFF. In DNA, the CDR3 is TGTGCCAGCAGCTTAGGCCGGGAGCTGTTTTTT.

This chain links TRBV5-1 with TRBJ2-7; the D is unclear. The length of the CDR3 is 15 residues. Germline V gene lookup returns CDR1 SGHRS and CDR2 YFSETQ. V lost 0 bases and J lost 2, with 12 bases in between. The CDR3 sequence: CASSLGSAAPYEQYF. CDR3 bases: TGCGCCAGCAGCTTGGGATCTGCGGCCCCCTACGAGCAGTACTTC.

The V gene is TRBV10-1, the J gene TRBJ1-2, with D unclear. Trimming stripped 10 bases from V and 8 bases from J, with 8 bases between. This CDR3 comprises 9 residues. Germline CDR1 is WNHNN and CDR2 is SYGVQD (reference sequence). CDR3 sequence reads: CATPVGYTF. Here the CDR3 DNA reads TGCGCCACCCCTGTCGGCTACACCTTC.

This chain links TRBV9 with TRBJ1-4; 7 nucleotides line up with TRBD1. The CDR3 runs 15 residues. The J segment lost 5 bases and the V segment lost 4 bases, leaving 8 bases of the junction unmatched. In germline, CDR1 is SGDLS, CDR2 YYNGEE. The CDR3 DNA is TGTGCCAGCAGCCCGGGACAGAGAGCAAATGAAAAACTGTTTTTT. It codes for CASSPGQRANEKLFF.

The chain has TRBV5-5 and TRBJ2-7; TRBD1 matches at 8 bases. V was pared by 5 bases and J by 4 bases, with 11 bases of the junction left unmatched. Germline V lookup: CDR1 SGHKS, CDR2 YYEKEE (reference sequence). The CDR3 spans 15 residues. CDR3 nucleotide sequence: TGTGCCAGCAGGAGGATAGGGGACAGGTCTTACGAGCAGTACTTC. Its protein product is CASRRIGDRSYEQYF.

Written as DNA, the CDR3 is TGCAGCGTTGAATTAAAGCTAGCGGGGGCGTACGAGCAGTACTTC. Translating gives CSVELKLAGAYEQYF. The chain links TRBV29-1 to TRBJ2-7, with 10 bases lining up with TRBD2. V gave up 2 bases and J gave up 4 bases; unmatched junction bases: 8. CDR1 and CDR2 from the germline V gene are SQVTM and ANQGSEA. The CDR3 runs 15 residues.

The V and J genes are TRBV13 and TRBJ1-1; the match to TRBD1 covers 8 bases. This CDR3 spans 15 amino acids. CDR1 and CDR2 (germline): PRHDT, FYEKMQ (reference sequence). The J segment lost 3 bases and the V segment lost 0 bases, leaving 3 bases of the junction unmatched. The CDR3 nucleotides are TGTGCCAGCAGCTTAGGCGACAGGGGTTACACTGAAGCTTTCTTT. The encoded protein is CASSLGDRGYTEAFF.

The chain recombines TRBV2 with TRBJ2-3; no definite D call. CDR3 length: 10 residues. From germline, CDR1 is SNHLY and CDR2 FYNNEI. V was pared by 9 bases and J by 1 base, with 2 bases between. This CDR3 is CARRTDTQYF. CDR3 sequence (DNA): TGTGCCAGACGCACAGATACGCAGTATTTT.

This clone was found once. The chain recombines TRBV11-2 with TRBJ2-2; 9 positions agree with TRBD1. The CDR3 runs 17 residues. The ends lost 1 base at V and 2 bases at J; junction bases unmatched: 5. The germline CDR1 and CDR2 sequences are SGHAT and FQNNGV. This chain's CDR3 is CASSLVNRGPNTGELFF. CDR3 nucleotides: TGTGCCAGCAGCTTAGTAAACAGGGGGCCTAACACCGGGGAGCTGTTTTTT.

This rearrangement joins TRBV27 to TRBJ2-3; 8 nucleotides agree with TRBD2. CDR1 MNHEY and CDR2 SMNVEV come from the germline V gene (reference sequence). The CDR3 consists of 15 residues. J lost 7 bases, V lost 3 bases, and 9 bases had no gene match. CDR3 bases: TGTGCCAGCAGTTTGGTCGGGACTAGTATATATACGCAGTATTTT. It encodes CASSLVGTSIYTQYF.

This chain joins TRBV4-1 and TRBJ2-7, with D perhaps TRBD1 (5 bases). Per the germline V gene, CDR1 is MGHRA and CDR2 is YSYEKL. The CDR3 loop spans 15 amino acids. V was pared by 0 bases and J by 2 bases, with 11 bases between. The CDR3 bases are TGCGCCAGCAGCCAAGATCAAGGACAAACCTACGAGCAGTACTTC. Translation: CASSQDQGQTYEQYF.

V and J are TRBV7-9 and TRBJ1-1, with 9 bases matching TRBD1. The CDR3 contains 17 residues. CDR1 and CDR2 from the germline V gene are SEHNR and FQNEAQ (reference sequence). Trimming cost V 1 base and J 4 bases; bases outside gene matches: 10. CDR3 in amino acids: CASSLGKGQGWATEAFF. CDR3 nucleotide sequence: TGTGCCAGCAGCTTAGGCAAGGGACAGGGATGGGCCACTGAAGCTTTCTTT. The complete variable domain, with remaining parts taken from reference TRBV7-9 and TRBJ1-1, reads DTGVSQNPRHKITKRGQNVTFRCDPISEHNRLYWYRQTLGQGPEFLTYFQNEAQLEKSRLLSDRFSAERPKGSFSTLEIQRTEQGDSAMYLCASSLGKGQGWATEAFFGQGTRLTVV.

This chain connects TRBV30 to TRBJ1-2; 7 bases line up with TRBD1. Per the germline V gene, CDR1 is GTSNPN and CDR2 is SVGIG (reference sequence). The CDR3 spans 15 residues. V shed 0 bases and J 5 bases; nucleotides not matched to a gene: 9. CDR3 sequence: CAWSVLGQEWYGYTF. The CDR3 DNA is TGTGCCTGGAGTGTACTAGGACAGGAATGGTATGGCTACACCTTC.

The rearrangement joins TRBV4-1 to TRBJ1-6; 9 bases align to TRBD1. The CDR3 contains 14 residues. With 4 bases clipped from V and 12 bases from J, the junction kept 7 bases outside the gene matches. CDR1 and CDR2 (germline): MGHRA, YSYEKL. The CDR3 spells CASSLRDRDRPLHF. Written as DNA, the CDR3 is TGCGCCAGCAGCCTTCGGGACAGGGATCGACCCCTCCACTTT.

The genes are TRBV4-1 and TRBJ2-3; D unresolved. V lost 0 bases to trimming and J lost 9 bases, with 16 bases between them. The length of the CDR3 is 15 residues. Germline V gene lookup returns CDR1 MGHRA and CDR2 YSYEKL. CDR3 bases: TGCGCCAGCAGCCAAGAGAATCTGGCTACCGAAACGCAGTATTTT. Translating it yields CASSQENLATETQYF.

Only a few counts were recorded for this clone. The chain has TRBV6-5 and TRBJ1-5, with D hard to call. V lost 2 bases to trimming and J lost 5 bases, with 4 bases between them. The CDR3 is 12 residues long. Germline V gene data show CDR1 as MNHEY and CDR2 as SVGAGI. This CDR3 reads CASSYADQPQHF. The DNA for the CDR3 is TGTGCCAGCAGTTACGCAGATCAGCCCCAGCATTTT.

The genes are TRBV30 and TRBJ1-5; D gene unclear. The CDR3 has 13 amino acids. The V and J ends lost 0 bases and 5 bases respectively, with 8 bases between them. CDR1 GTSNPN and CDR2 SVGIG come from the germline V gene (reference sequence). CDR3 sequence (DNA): TGTGCCTGGAGTGTAGATCATGATCAGCCCCAGCATTTT. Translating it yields CAWSVDHDQPQHF.